Here is one TCR beta chain with its context. Repertoires were generated with immunoSEQ multiplex PCR, while TCRdb's copy carries only in-frame clones and drops some. The repertoire holds 4,000 to 6,500 clones, 25% to 30% seen once, with approximately 20% in the top ten. The sample comes from a study of sequential checkpoint blockade in melanoma. Across the study: Maintenance nivolumab came after either treatment sequence.

The CDR3 sequence is 14 residues long. Germline CDR1 and CDR2: SGHRS and YFSETQ. The junction had 1 base not matched to a gene; V was cut back by 0 bases and J by 2 bases. Indicated treatment: randomized to nivolumab then ipilimumab (arm A) or the reverse (arm B). The sequenced sample was tumor tissue (inferred from file names), obtained from a patient given nivolumab and ipilimumab in sequence. The V gene is TRBV5-1, the J gene TRBJ1-2; 7 nucleotides align to TRBD1. The sequence derives from a human donor with melanoma. CDR3 region: CASSLGDSNYGYTF. The CDR3 DNA reads as TGCGCCAGCAGCTTGGGGGACAGCAACTATGGCTACACCTTC. The variable domain in full, with the rest retrieved from reference TRBV5-1 and TRBJ1-2, is KAGVTQTPRYLIKTRGQQVTLSCSPISGHRSVSWYQQTPGQGLQFLFEYFSETQRNKGNFPGRFSGRQFSNSRSEMNVSTLELGDSALYLCASSLGDSNYGYTFGSGTRLTVV.